The present entry profiles one T cell receptor (beta chain) with its context. Its cognate antigen is unknown. TCRdb re-called the RT-PCR reads through MiXCR, storing one row per CDR3 protein. The sample has hundreds of thousands of distinct CDR3 sequences, around 25% seen once. These data are taken from a study of response to subunit inactivated influenza vaccine. The CDR3 sequence is 13 residues long. The V gene end was trimmed by 7 bases and the J gene end by 10 bases; junction bases not matched to a gene: 8. Germline V CDR1 and CDR2: SEHNR, FQNEAQ (reference sequence). Study conclusions and caveats: That few new T cells are recruited by each seasonal influenza vaccination was the authors' suggestion.

Material: CD4+ T cells sorted from PBMCs, obtained approximately 5 days after vaccination. The TCR comes from a man between 45 and 60 years old who received an inactivated influenza vaccine. The J gene is TRBJ1-4, the V gene TRBV7-9, with 8 bases that match TRBD1. DNA of the CDR3: TGTGCCAGCACCCAGGGGGCCCCGGGAAAACTGTTTTTT. It specifies CASTQGAPGKLFF. Full variable domain (remainder filled in from reference TRBV7-9 and TRBJ1-4): DTGVSQNPRHKITKRGQNVTFRCDPISEHNRLYWYRQTLGQGPEFLTYFQNEAQLEKSRLLSDRFSAERPKGSFSTLEIQRTEQGDSAMYLCASTQGAPGKLFFGSGTQLSVL.